Below are 2 T cell receptor beta chains sequenced from a single sample in a study of blood T cell repertoires in COVID-19. Clones were sequenced by immunoSEQ multiplex PCR, and TCRdb holds only the in-frame ones, with some missing. The sample contains 150,000 to 200,000 clones, approximately 90% of which appear only once. The specimen sequenced was peripheral blood. The receptors derive from a man aged 25-45 years with COVID-19, enrolled during active disease.

This sequence joins TRBV28 and TRBJ2-1; 16 nucleotides line up with TRBD2. The germline V gene has CDR1 MDHEN and CDR2 SYDVKM. This CDR3 is built from 16 residues. Trimming at V came to 5 bases and at J to 6 bases, leaving 4 bases not matched to a gene. Here the CDR3 reads CASSVGLAGGGNEQFF. For the CDR3, the DNA is TGTGCCAGCAGTGTGGGACTAGCGGGAGGGGGCAATGAGCAGTTCTTC.

J is TRBJ1-2 and V is TRBV19; D is possibly TRBD1 (6 bases). The CDR3 extends over 14 amino acids. Germline V CDR1 and CDR2: LNHDA, SQIVND (reference sequence). V shed 2 bases and J shed 4 bases, with 11 bases lying between them. This CDR3 is CASSIRTGTYGYTF. DNA for the CDR3: TGTGCCAGTAGTATAAGAACAGGGACCTATGGCTACACCTTC.